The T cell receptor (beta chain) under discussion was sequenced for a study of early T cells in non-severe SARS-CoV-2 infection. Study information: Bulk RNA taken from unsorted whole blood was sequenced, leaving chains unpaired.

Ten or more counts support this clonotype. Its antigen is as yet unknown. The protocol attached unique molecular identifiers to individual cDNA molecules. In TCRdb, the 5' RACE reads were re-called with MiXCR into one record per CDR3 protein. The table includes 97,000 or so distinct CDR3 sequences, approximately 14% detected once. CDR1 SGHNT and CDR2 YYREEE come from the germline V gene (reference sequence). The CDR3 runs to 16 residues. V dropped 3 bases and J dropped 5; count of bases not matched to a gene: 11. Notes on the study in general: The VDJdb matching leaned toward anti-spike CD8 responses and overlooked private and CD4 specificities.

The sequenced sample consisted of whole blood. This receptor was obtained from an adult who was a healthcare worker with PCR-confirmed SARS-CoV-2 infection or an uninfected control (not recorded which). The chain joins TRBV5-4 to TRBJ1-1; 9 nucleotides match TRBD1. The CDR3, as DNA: TGTGCCAGCAGCTCGGGAAGAACAGGGGGCAGGACTGAAGCTTTCTTT. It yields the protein CASSSGRTGGRTEAFF.